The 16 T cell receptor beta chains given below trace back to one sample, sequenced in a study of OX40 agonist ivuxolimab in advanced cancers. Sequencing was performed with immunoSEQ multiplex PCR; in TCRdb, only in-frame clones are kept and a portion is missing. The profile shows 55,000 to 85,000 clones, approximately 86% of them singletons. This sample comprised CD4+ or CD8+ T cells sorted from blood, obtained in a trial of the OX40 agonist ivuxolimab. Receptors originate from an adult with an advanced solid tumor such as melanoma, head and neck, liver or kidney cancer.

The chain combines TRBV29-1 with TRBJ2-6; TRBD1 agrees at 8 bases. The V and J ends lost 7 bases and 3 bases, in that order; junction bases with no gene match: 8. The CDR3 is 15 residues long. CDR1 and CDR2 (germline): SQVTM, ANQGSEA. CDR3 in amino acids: CSALGQAYGANVLTF. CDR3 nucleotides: TGCAGCGCCCTGGGACAGGCATATGGGGCCAACGTCCTGACTTTC.

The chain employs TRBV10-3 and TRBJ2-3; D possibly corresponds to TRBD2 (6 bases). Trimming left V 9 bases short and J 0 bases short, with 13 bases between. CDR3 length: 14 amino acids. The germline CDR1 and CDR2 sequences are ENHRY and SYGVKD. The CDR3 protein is CAIRAGTSTDTQYF. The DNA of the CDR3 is TGTGCCATTAGAGCCGGGACTAGCACAGATACGCAGTATTTT.

The CDR3 DNA follows: TGCAGCGTTGCACTGGGACGGCTCACTGAAGCTTTCTTT. Protein product: CSVALGRLTEAFF. The chain employs TRBV29-1 and TRBJ1-1, with D maybe TRBD1 (5 bases). Germline CDR1 SQVTM, CDR2 ANQGSEA. This CDR3 is 13 amino acids long. Trimming shortened V by 4 bases and J by 4 bases, and 13 bases separated the two germline ends.

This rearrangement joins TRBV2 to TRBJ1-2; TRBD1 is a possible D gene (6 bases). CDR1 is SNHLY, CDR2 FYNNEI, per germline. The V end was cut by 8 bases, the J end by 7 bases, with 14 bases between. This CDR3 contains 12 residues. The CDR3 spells CASQGDNGGYTF. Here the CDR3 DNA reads TGTGCCAGCCAAGGGGACAATGGTGGCTACACCTTC.

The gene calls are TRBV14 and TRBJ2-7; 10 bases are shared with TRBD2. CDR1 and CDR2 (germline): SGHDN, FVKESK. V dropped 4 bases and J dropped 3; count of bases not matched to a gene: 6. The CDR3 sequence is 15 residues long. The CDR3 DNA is TGTGCCAGCAGCCTTAGCGGGAGGTCCCTCTACGAGCAGTACTTC. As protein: CASSLSGRSLYEQYF.

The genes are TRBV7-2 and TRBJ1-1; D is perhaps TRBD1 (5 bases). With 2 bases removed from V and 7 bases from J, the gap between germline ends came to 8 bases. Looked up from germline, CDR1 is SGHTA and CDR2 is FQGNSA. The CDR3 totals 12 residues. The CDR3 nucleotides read TGTGCCAGCAGCTTATCAAGGGGTGAAGCTTTCTTT. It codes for CASSLSRGEAFF.

CDR3 amino acids: CASRFPTGGNYGYTF. For the CDR3, the DNA is TGTGCCAGTAGGTTCCCTACAGGGGGGAACTATGGCTACACCTTC. The J gene is TRBJ1-2, the V gene TRBV19, with TRBD1 identical over 8 bases. Trimming at V came to 6 bases and at J to 2 bases, leaving 8 bases not matched to a gene. The CDR3 totals 15 residues. Germline-derived CDR1 and CDR2 are LNHDA and SQIVND (reference sequence).

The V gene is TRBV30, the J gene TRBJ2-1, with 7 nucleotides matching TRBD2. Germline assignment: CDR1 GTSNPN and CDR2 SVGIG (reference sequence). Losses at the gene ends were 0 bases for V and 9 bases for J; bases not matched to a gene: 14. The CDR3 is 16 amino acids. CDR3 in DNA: TGTGCCTGGAGTGTACTTCACCAAGCGGGAATGGGTGAGCAGTTCTTC. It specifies CAWSVLHQAGMGEQFF.

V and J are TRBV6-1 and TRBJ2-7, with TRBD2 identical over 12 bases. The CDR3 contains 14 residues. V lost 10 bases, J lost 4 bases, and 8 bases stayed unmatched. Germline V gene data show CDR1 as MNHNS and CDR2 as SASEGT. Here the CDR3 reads CATETSGRVYEQYF. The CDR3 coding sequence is TGTGCCACCGAGACTAGCGGGAGAGTGTACGAGCAGTACTTC.

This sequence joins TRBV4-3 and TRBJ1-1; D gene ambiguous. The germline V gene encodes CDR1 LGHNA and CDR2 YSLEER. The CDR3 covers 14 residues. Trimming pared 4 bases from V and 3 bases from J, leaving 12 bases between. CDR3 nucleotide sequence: TGCGCCAGCAGCCGACAACTTCGCGACACTGAAGCTTTCTTT. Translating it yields CASSRQLRDTEAFF.

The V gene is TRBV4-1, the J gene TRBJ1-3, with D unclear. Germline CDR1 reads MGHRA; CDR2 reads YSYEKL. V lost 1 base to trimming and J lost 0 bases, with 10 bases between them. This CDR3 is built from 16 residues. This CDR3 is CASSQGTTASGNTIYF. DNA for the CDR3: TGCGCCAGCAGCCAAGGTACAACCGCCTCTGGAAACACCATATATTTT.

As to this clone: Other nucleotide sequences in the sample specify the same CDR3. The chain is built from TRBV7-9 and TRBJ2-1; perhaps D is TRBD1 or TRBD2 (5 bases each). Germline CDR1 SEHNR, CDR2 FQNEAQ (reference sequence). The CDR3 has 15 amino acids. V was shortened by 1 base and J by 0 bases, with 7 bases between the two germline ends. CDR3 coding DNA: TGTGCCAGCAGCTTAGGGGACGGCTCCTACAATGAGCAGTTCTTC. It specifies CASSLGDGSYNEQFF.

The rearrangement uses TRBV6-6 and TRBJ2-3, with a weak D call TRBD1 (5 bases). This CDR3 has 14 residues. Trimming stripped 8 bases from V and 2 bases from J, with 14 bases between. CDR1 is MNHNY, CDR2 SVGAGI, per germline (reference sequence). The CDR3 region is CASLWPGATDTQYF. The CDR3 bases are TGTGCCAGCCTCTGGCCTGGGGCCACAGATACGCAGTATTTT.

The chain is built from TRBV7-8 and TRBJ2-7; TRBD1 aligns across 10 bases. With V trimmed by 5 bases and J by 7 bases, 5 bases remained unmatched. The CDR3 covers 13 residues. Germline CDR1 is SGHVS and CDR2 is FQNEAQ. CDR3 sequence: CASSPGQGREQYF. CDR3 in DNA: TGTGCCAGCAGCCCGGGACAGGGGAGAGAGCAGTACTTC.

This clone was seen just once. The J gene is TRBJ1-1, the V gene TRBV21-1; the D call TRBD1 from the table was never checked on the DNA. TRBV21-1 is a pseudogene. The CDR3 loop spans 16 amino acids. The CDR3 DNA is TGTGCCAGCAAAACCCGGGACAGGGGGAGGTGCACTGAAGCTTTCTTT. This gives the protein CASKTRDRGRCTEAFF.

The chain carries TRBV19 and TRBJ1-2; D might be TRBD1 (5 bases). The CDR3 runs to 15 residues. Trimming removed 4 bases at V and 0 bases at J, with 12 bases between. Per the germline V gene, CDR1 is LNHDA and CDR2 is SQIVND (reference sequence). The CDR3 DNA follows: TGTGCCAGTAGTACAAAGACAGACACTAACTATGGCTACACCTTC. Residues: CASSTKTDTNYGYTF.